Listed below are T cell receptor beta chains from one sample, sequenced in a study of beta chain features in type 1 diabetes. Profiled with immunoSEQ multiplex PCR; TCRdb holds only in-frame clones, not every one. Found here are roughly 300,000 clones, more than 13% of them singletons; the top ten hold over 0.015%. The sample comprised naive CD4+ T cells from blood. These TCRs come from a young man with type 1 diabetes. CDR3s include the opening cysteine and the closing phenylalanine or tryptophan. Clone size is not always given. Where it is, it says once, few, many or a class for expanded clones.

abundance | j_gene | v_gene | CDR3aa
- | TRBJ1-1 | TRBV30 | CAWSDFAGGWTEAFF
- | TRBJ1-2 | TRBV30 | CAWSGPTALVNYGYTF
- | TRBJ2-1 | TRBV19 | CASSRLLANEQFF
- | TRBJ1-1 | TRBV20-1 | CSATLDWGAFF
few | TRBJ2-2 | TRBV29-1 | CSVPGTSGSRGGELFF
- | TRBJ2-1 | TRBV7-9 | CASPPIRPRDNEQFF
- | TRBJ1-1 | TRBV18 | CASSGQGNTEAFF
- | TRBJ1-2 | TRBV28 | CASSPSQGLDYGYTF
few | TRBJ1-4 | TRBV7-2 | CASSRPGTGSEKLFF
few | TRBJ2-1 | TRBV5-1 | CASSIAPNNEQFF
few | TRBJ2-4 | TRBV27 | CASSPKPAGVENIQYF
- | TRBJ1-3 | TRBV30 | CAWTSGSGNTIYF
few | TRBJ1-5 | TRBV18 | CASSSDSHQPQHF
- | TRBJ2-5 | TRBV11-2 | CASSSRGSETQYF
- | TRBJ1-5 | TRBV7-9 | CASSSSSNQPQHF
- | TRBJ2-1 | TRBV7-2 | CASSLGVSRLNFF
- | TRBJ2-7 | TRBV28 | CASRRTGGYEQYF
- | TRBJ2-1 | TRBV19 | CASMARGRGPEDEQFF
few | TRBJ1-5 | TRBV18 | CASSPDRGGQPQHF
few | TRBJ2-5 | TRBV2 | CASSEGSSGIETQYF
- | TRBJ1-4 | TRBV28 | CASSPLGEATNEKLFF
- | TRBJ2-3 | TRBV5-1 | CASSQLAIRGNTQYF
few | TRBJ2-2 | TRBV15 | CATNSRDRGTGELFF
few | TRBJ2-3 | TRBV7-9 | CASSPSGTDTQYF
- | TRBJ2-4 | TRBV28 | CASSLEDIAKNIQYF
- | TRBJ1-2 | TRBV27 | CASSAGSPYGYTF
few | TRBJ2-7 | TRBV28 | CATRGGGLNEQYF
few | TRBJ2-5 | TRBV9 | CASTKGHGLAGKETQYF
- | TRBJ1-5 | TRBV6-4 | CASSETENNQPQHF
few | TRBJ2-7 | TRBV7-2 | CASSLASGTGTYEQYF
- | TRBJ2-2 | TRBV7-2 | CASSPTGGFGELFF
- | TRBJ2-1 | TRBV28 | CASDIGYNEQFF
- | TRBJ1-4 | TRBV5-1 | CASSPTALSEKLFF
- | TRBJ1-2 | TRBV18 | CASSPDRGIYGYTF
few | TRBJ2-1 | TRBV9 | CASSLGLLNEQFF
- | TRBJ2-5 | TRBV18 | CASSPPQGLSETQYF
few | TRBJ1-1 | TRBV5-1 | CASSLELTGQEAFF
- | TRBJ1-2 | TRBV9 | CASSPQDRGSGYTF
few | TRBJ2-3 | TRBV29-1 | CSVNQAVDTQYF
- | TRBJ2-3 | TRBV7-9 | CASSPPLDTQYF